A single sample is the source of the 30 T cell receptor beta chains below, sequenced in a study of blood T cell repertoires in COVID-19 (dated by TCRdb to the early 2020s). Library generation was performed with the immunoSEQ multiplex PCR assay. TCRdb obtained this table from immuneACCESS and retained in-frame rearrangements with V and J assigned. These tables miss some clones; where compared with another copy, unresolved V genes account for less than half of the shortfall, and the remainder is unexplained. The sample has roughly 40,000 clones on record, 75% to 90% of them singletons. The top ten clones comprise roughly 6.1% of the sample. Source material: peripheral blood. Receptor source: a human donor in a cohort sampled during active COVID-19.

This clone came up a few times. The J gene is TRBJ1-6, the V gene TRBV19, with 8 bases fitting TRBD1. The CDR3 is 19 amino acids. Germline CDR1 and CDR2: LNHDA and SQIVND (reference sequence). V was clipped by 3 bases and J by 1 base; unmatched bases: 11. CDR3 amino acids: CASSMAGTGLWSYNSPLHF. CDR3 coding DNA: TGTGCCAGTAGTATGGCCGGGACAGGACTCTGGTCCTATAATTCACCCCTCCACTTT.

The chain uses TRBV6-5 and TRBJ2-1; 9 bases map to TRBD1. V shed 8 bases and J 4 bases; nucleotides not matched to a gene: 9. CDR1 is MNHEY and CDR2 is SVGAGI in the germline V gene. The CDR3 is made up of 15 amino acids. The CDR3 nucleotides are TGTGCCAGCCGGCGGGGACAGGGACCTTACAATGAGCAGTTCTTC. This gives the protein CASRRGQGPYNEQFF.

The chain carries TRBV28 and TRBJ2-7, with D possibly matching TRBD2 (5 bases). This CDR3 comprises 15 residues. CDR1 MDHEN and CDR2 SYDVKM come from the germline V gene. Trimming took 6 bases from V and 4 from J, leaving 19 bases between them. For the CDR3, the DNA is TGTGCCAGCAGGTCAGTGGGAGAGGGTCTATACGAGCAGTACTTC. Translated: CASRSVGEGLYEQYF.

The chain recombines TRBV6-6 with TRBJ2-1, with TRBD2 matching over 14 bases. In germline, CDR1 is MNHNY, CDR2 SVGAGI (reference sequence). The CDR3 length is 17 residues. With V trimmed by 5 bases and J by 5 bases, 8 bases remained unmatched. CDR3 residues: CASSLGTSGRRDNEQFF. CDR3 nucleotides: TGTGCCAGCAGTCTCGGGACTAGCGGGAGAAGGGACAATGAGCAGTTCTTC.

This chain joins TRBV4-3 and TRBJ2-1; a possible D gene is TRBD1 (5 bases). This CDR3 spans 15 amino acids. CDR1 is LGHNA, CDR2 YSLEER, per germline. Trimming stripped 3 bases from V and 4 bases from J, with 13 bases between. The CDR3 loop reads CASSHDKTAYNEQFF. In nucleotides, the CDR3 is TGCGCCAGCAGCCATGATAAGACAGCATACAATGAGCAGTTCTTC.

The V gene is TRBV6-5, the J gene TRBJ2-7, with 8 nucleotides matching TRBD1. The CDR3 totals 14 residues. Trimming took 2 bases from V and 0 from J; bases not matched to a gene: 0. Germline lookup yields CDR1 MNHEY and CDR2 SVGAGI. For the CDR3, the DNA is TGTGCCAGCAGTTACGGACAGGGCTCCTACGAGCAGTACTTC. Translated, it gives CASSYGQGSYEQYF.

This clone was counted a single time. The chain joins TRBV6-5 to TRBJ2-1, with a weak D call TRBD1 (6 bases). V gave up 6 bases and J gave up 7 bases, with 16 bases separating them. CDR3 length equals 14 residues. CDR1 is MNHEY and CDR2 is SVGAGI in the germline V gene. The CDR3 DNA follows: TGTGCCAGCAGGAGACAGGCTGTCGGGAATGAGCAGTTCTTC. As protein: CASRRQAVGNEQFF.

A single count supports this clone. The chain recombines TRBV12-5 with TRBJ2-1; 12 bases are a match to TRBD2. CDR1 LGHNT and CDR2 FRNRAP come from the germline V gene. With V trimmed by 5 bases and J by 1 base, 6 bases remained unmatched. The CDR3 covers 17 residues. The CDR3 protein is CASGQTSGGASYNEQFF. As DNA, the CDR3 is TGTGCTAGTGGTCAGACTAGCGGGGGCGCTTCCTACAATGAGCAGTTCTTC.

The genes are TRBV6-5 and TRBJ1-1; D is undetermined. The CDR3 extends over 13 amino acids. Trimming took 10 bases from V and 1 from J, leaving 13 bases between them. The germline CDR1 and CDR2 sequences are MNHEY and SVGAGI. The CDR3 spells CATHYVPNTEAFF. CDR3 nucleotide sequence: TGTGCCACCCACTACGTTCCGAACACTGAAGCTTTCTTT.

This chain joins TRBV9 and TRBJ2-3, with a tentative D call TRBD1 (5 bases). Germline loops: CDR1 SGDLS, CDR2 YYNGEE. Trimming took 4 bases from V and 2 from J, leaving 17 bases between them. The CDR3 is 16 amino acids. The CDR3 coding sequence is TGTGCCAGCAGCCACCCAGGGTTGGGGCCCACAGATACGCAGTATTTT. Its translation is CASSHPGLGPTDTQYF.

The CDR3 loop is CAWRSYGYTF. As DNA, the CDR3 is TGTGCCTGGAGGAGCTATGGCTACACCTTC. The genes are TRBV30 and TRBJ1-2, with D uncertain. The CDR3 is made up of 10 amino acids. With 3 bases removed from V and 4 bases from J, the gap between germline ends came to 3 bases. CDR1 is GTSNPN, CDR2 SVGIG, per germline (reference sequence).

The chain employs TRBV13 and TRBJ2-2; TRBD1 aligns across 11 bases. The V and J ends lost 5 bases and 6 bases, in that order; junction bases with no gene match: 2. CDR1 is PRHDT and CDR2 is FYEKMQ in the germline V gene (reference sequence). CDR3 size: 14 residues. CDR3 bases: TGTGCCAGCAGCATGGGACAGGGGGCCGGGGAGCTGTTTTTT. This sequence encodes CASSMGQGAGELFF.

This chain joins TRBV7-2 and TRBJ2-4; 7 bases agree with TRBD2. This CDR3 is 15 amino acids long. V lost 5 bases and J lost 3; bases outside the gene matches: 7. Germline CDR1 SGHTA, CDR2 FQGNSA. The CDR3 spells CASSDTSERKNIQYF. As DNA, the CDR3 is TGTGCCAGCAGCGACACTAGCGAACGCAAAAACATTCAGTACTTC.

J is TRBJ1-1 and V is TRBV2; no clear D. V was trimmed by 3 bases and J by 0 bases, leaving 14 bases between them. Germline lookup yields CDR1 SNHLY and CDR2 FYNNEI. The CDR3 runs to 16 residues. In nucleotides, the CDR3 is TGTGCCAGCAGTGACTGGCCTCCGGGTATGAACACTGAAGCTTTCTTT. This gives the protein CASSDWPPGMNTEAFF.

The J gene is TRBJ1-1, the V gene TRBV2, with 10 positions matching TRBD1. The CDR3 consists of 14 residues. Germline CDR1 reads SNHLY; CDR2 reads FYNNEI. J was trimmed by 1 base and V by 4 bases; bases with no gene match: 0. The CDR3 nucleotides are TGTGCCAGCAGTGGGGACAGGGGGAACACTGAAGCTTTCTTT. It codes for CASSGDRGNTEAFF. The full variable domain, its missing parts supplied by reference TRBV2 and TRBJ1-1, is EPEVTQTPSHQVTQMGQEVILRCVPISNHLYFYWYRQILGQKVEFLVSFYNNEISEKSEIFDDQFSVERPDGSNFTLKIRSTKLEDSAMYFCASSGDRGNTEAFFGQGTRLTVV.

CDR3 loop: CASSIKRGPTYEQYF. DNA of the CDR3: TGTGCCAGTAGTATTAAGCGGGGGCCGACCTACGAGCAGTACTTC. V is TRBV19 and J is TRBJ2-7; 8 bases fit TRBD2. Germline values: CDR1 LNHDA, CDR2 SQIVND (reference sequence). The CDR3 is 15 amino acids. V gave up 3 bases and J gave up 2 bases; unmatched junction bases: 6. Using reference TRBV19 and TRBJ2-7 for the parts outside the CDR3, the full variable domain is DGGITQSPKYLFRKEGQNVTLSCEQNLNHDAMYWYRQDPGQGLRLIYYSQIVNDFQKGDIAEGYSVSREKKESFPLTVTSAQKNPTAFYLCASSIKRGPTYEQYFGPGTRLTVT.

This chain links TRBV6-2 or TRBV6-3 with TRBJ2-7; tentatively, D is TRBD2 (6 bases). This CDR3 has 14 residues. Germline V gene lookup returns CDR1 MNHEY and CDR2 SVGEGT. Between the trimmed V and J ends, which lost 6 bases and 8 bases, there was a span of 20 bases. The DNA of the CDR3 is TGTGCCAGCAGCCTCCCCCGGGAGAAAGGAAAGCAGTACTTC. Translating it yields CASSLPREKGKQYF.

V gene TRBV30 combines with J gene TRBJ1-5; D may be TRBD1 (6 bases). The CDR3 sequence is 13 residues long. Trimming took off 4 bases at V and 7 bases at J, with 14 bases between the two ends. CDR1 and CDR2 from the germline V gene are GTSNPN and SVGIG (reference sequence). Here the CDR3 reads CAWNQAGDQPQHF. The CDR3 region has the DNA TGTGCCTGGAATCAGGCAGGGGACCAGCCCCAGCATTTT.

The chain has TRBV9 and TRBJ2-3; 8 bases map to TRBD2. V was clipped by 0 bases and J by 0 bases; unmatched bases: 21. Germline CDR1 reads SGDLS; CDR2 reads YYNGEE. The CDR3 extends over 22 amino acids. The CDR3 bases are TGTGCCAGCAGCGTAGGAGCTAGCGGGTTCCCTCCATTCCAACCTAGCACAGATACGCAGTATTTT. Its protein product is CASSVGASGFPPFQPSTDTQYF.

The chain links TRBV27 to TRBJ1-1; 8 bases align to TRBD1. CDR3 length: 13 residues. Unmatched junction bases numbered 4, after V lost 6 bases and J lost 4 bases. The germline CDR1 and CDR2 sequences are MNHEY and SMNVEV (reference sequence). The CDR3 protein is CASRRTGGTEAFF. The CDR3 nucleotides are TGTGCCAGCAGGCGCACAGGGGGCACTGAAGCTTTCTTT.

As regards this clone: The identical CDR3 is also encoded by other nucleotide sequences in the sample. V gene TRBV7-9 combines with J gene TRBJ2-3, with 10 bases lining up with TRBD2. The CDR3 loop spans 16 amino acids. The V segment lost 5 bases and the J segment 0 bases; nucleotides outside the gene matches: 5. From germline, CDR1 is SEHNR and CDR2 FQNEAQ (reference sequence). As DNA, the CDR3 is TGTGCCAGCAGCCCAGGACTAGCGGCGAGCACAGATACGCAGTATTTT. Protein: CASSPGLAASTDTQYF.

The chain joins TRBV18 to TRBJ2-7, with 15 positions matching TRBD2. The CDR3 covers 18 residues. The V and J ends lost 3 bases and 3 bases, in that order; junction bases with no gene match: 9. Germline V lookup: CDR1 KGHSH, CDR2 LQKENI. Here the CDR3 reads CASSPRGLAGGKVYEQYF. The CDR3, as DNA: TGTGCCAGCTCACCCAGGGGACTAGCGGGAGGTAAGGTCTACGAGCAGTACTTC.

The chain links TRBV6-5 to TRBJ2-7; tentatively, D is TRBD1 (5 bases). The V gene's germline CDR1 is MNHEY and CDR2 SVGAGI. There are 14 residues in the CDR3. The ends were cut back, 5 bases at V and 3 bases at J, with 14 bases in the middle. The CDR3 protein is CASSPGQGLYEQYF. DNA for the CDR3: TGTGCCAGCAGTCCAGGACAAGGTCTCTACGAGCAGTACTTC.

The chain couples TRBV6-1 to TRBJ2-1, with D maybe TRBD1 (6 bases). Between the trimmed V and J ends, which lost 2 bases and 2 bases, there was a span of 13 bases. This CDR3 spans 16 amino acids. Looked up from germline, CDR1 is MNHNS and CDR2 is SASEGT. The CDR3 DNA sequence: TGTGCCAGCAGTGAATCAAGACAGGTACCCTACAATGAGCAGTTCTTC. It specifies CASSESRQVPYNEQFF.

The chain couples TRBV6-1 to TRBJ2-6; D not certain. The CDR3 is made up of 17 amino acids. Trimming stripped 3 bases from V and 0 bases from J, with 12 bases between. Germline CDR1 is MNHNS and CDR2 is SASEGT. CDR3 sequence reads: CASSERQAHSGANVLTF. CDR3 nucleotides: TGTGCCAGCAGTGAGCGTCAGGCTCACTCTGGGGCCAACGTCCTGACTTTC.

The chain has TRBV5-1 and TRBJ2-7; tentatively, D is TRBD2 (5 bases). Germline V gene sequence: CDR1 SGHRS, CDR2 YFSETQ. With 3 bases removed from V and 2 bases from J, the gap between germline ends came to 12 bases. CDR3 length equals 14 residues. The DNA for the CDR3 is TGCGCCAGCAGCTCAACTCCGGGAACCTACGAGCAGTACTTC. It translates to CASSSTPGTYEQYF.

This rearrangement joins TRBV4-3 to TRBJ2-7; 7 bases fit TRBD2. The CDR3 has 15 residues. J gave up 2 bases and V 1 base, and 5 bases lay outside the gene matches. Germline CDR1 reads LGHNA; CDR2 reads YSLEER. CDR3: CASSQGRGSAYEQYF. In nucleotides, the CDR3 is TGCGCCAGCAGCCAAGGGCGGGGGTCAGCCTACGAGCAGTACTTC.

The genes are TRBV2 and TRBJ1-5, with 8 bases that match TRBD1. This CDR3 is built from 15 residues. Per the germline V gene, CDR1 is SNHLY and CDR2 is FYNNEI. After removal of 5 bases from V and 3 bases from J, the junction contained 6 bases not matched to a gene. CDR3 sequence (DNA): TGTGCCAGCAGTAACGGGGACAGGACCAATCAGCCCCAGCATTTT. Translating gives CASSNGDRTNQPQHF.

Concerning this clone itself: The junction and the germline gene differ at one end; a read error may be behind it. The J gene is TRBJ2-5, the V gene TRBV3-1 (or the pseudogene TRBV3-2); 8 bases agree with TRBD2. The germline gives CDR1 LGHDT, CDR2 YNNKEL (reference sequence). The CDR3 consists of 16 residues. CDR3 DNA: TGTGCCAGCAGCCAAGATTGGGAGCGGGGGCAAGGGACCCAGTACTTC. This sequence encodes CASSQDWERGQGTQYF.

The chain links TRBV9 to TRBJ2-5, with D possibly TRBD2 on 6 matching bases. CDR3 length: 14 amino acids. The V and J ends lost 0 bases and 5 bases respectively, with 11 bases between them. Looked up from germline, CDR1 is SGDLS and CDR2 is YYNGEE. Here the CDR3 DNA reads TGTGCCAGCAGCGTAGGGCGGGGCGGGGAGACCCAGTACTTC. Translation gives CASSVGRGGETQYF.